This T cell receptor beta chain derives from a study of T cell responses to AZD1222 COVID-19 vaccine. Overall study findings and caveats: Targets within unmutated variant regions were reportedly found for nearly half of spike-specific TCRs.

TCRdb keeps only in-frame clones here, not all; method: immunoSEQ multiplex PCR. The sample holds about 130,000 clones, 92% seen once. Concerning this clone itself: The antigen is unknown.

V trimming: 3 bases; J trimming: 2 bases; junction bases outside the gene matches: 10. The CDR3 spans 18 residues. Per the germline V gene, CDR1 is DFQATT and CDR2 is SNEGSKA (reference sequence). The V and J genes are TRBV20-1 and TRBJ2-1; 13 bases agree with TRBD2. This TCR was recovered from an adult in good health. Here the sequenced sample was peripheral blood, taken on day 0 of AZD1222 vaccination. The CDR3 DNA is TGCAGTGCTAGTGCAGGACTAGCGGGGGCCTCCCCCTACAATGAGCAGTTCTTC. It is translated as CSASAGLAGASPYNEQFF.